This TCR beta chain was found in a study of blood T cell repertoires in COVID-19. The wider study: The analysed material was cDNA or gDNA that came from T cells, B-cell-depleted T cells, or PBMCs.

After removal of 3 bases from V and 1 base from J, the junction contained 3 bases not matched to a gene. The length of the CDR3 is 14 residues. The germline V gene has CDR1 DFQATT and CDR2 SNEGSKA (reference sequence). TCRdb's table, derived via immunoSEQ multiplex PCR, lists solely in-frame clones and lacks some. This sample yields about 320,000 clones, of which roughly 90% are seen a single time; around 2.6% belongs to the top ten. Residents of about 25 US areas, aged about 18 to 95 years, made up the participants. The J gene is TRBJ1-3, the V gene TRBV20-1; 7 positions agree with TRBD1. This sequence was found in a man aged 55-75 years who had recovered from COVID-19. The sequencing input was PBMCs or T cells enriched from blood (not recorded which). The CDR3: CSASEQGSGNTIYF. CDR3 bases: TGCAGTGCTAGTGAACAGGGGTCTGGAAACACCATATATTTT.